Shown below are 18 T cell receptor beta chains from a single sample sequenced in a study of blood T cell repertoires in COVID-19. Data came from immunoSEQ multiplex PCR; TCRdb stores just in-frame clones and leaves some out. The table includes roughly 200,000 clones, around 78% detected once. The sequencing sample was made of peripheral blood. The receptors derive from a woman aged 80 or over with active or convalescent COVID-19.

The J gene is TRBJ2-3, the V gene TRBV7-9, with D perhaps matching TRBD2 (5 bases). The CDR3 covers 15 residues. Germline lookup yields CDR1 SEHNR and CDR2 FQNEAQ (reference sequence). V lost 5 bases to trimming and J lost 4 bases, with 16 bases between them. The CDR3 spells CASSPLGRRPDTQYF. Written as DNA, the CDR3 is TGTGCCAGCAGCCCTCTGGGCCGGAGGCCAGATACGCAGTATTTT. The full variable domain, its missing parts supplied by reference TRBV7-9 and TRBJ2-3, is DTGVSQNPRHKITKRGQNVTFRCDPISEHNRLYWYRQTLGQGPEFLTYFQNEAQLEKSRLLSDRFSAERPKGSFSTLEIQRTEQGDSAMYLCASSPLGRRPDTQYFGPGTRLTVL.

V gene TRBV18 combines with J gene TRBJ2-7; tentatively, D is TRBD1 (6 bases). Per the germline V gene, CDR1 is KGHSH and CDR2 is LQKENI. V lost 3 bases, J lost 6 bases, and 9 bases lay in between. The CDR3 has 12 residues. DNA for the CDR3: TGTGCCAGCTCACCTCTAGGGGGCGAGCAGTACTTC. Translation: CASSPLGGEQYF. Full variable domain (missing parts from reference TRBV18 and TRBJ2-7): NAGVMQNPRHLVRRRGQEARLRCSPMKGHSHVYWYRQLPEEGLKFMVYLQKENIIDESGMPKERFSAEFPKEGPSILRIQQVVRGDSAAYFCASSPLGGEQYFGPGTRLTVT.

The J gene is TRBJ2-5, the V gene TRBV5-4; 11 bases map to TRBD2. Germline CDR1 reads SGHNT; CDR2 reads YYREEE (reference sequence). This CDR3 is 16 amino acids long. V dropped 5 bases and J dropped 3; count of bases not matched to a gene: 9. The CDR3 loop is CASSGNSGGGKETQYF. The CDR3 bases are TGTGCCAGCAGTGGAAATAGCGGGGGGGGAAAAGAGACCCAGTACTTC.

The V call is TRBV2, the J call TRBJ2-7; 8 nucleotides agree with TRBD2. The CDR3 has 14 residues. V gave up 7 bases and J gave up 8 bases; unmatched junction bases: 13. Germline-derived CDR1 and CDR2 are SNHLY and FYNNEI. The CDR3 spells CASIREGSTGKQYF. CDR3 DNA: TGTGCCAGCATCCGGGAGGGGTCTACCGGAAAGCAGTACTTC.

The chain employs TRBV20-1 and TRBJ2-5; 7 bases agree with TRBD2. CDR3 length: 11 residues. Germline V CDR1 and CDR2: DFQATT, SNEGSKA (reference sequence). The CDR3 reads CGGLHWETQYF. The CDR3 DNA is TGCGGGGGACTACACTGGGAGACCCAGTACTTC.

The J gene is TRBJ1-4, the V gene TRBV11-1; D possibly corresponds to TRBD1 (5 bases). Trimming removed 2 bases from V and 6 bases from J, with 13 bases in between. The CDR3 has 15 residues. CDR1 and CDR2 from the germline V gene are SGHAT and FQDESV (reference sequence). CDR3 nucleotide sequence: TGTGCCAGCAGCTTATATCAGGGTAGTGATGAAAAACTGTTTTTT. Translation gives CASSLYQGSDEKLFF.

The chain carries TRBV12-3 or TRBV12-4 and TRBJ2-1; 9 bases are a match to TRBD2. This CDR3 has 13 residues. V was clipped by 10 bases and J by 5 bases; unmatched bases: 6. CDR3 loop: CAIASGVNNEQFF. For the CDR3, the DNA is TGTGCCATCGCTAGCGGGGTAAACAATGAGCAGTTCTTC.

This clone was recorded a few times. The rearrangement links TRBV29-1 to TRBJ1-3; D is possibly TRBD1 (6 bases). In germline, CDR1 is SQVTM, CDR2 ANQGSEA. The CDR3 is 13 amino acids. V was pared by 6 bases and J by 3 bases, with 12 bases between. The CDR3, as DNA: TGCAGCGTCGAGAGACAGGATGGAAACACCATATATTTT. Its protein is CSVERQDGNTIYF.

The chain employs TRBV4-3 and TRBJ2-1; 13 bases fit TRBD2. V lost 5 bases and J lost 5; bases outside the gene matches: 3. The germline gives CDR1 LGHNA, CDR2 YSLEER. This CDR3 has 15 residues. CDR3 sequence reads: CASSRTSGGNNEQFF. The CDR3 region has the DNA TGCGCCAGCAGCAGGACTAGCGGGGGAAACAATGAGCAGTTCTTC.

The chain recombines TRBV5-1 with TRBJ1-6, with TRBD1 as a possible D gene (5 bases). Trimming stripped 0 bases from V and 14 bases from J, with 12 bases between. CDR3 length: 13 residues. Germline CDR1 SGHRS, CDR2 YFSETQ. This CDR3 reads CASSLDDAGALHF. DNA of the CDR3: TGCGCCAGCAGCTTGGATGATGCGGGGGCCCTCCACTTT.

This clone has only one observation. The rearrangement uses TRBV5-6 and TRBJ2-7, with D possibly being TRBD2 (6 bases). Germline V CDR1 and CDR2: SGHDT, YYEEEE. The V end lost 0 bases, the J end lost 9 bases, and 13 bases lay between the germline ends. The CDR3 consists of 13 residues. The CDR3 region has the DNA TGTGCCAGCAGCTTGGCTGGAGGGAACGCGCAGTACTTC. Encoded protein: CASSLAGGNAQYF.

The CDR3 protein is CASRPRGFQETQYF. The CDR3 coding sequence is TGTGCCAGCAGACCACGGGGGTTCCAAGAGACCCAGTACTTC. The chain recombines TRBV3-1 (or the pseudogene TRBV3-2) with TRBJ2-5, with a weak D call TRBD2 (6 bases). Germline CDR1 and CDR2: LGHDT and YNNKEL (reference sequence). This CDR3 comprises 14 residues. The V end was cut by 6 bases, the J end by 1 base, with 12 bases between.

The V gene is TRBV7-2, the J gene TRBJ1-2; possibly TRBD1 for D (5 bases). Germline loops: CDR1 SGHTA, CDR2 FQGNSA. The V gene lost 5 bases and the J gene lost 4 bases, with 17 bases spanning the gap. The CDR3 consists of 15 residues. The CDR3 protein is CASSPDRTLTYGYTF. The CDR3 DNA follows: TGTGCCAGCAGCCCCGATAGGACACTTACCTATGGCTACACCTTC.

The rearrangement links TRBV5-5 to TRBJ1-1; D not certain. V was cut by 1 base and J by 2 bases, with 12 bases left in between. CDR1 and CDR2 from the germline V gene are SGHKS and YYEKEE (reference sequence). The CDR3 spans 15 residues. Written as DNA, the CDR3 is TGTGCCAGCAGCTTGACGCACTCCCCTAACACTGAAGCTTTCTTT. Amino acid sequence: CASSLTHSPNTEAFF.

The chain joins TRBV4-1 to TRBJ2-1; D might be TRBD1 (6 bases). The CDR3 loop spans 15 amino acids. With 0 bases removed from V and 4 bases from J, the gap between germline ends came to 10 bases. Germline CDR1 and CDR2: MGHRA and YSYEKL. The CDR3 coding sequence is TGCGCCAGCAGCCAAGATTTGGGACAATACAATGAGCAGTTCTTC. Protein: CASSQDLGQYNEQFF.

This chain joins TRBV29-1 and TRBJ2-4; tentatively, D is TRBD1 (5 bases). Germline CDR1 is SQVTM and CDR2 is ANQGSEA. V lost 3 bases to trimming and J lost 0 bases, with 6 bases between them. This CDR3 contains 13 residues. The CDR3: CSVDRVAKNIQYF. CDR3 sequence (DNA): TGCAGCGTTGACAGGGTAGCCAAAAACATTCAGTACTTC.

The CDR3 spells CASSLLTTGRAFF. DNA of the CDR3: TGTGCCAGCAGCCTACTAACGACAGGTCGAGCTTTCTTT. This chain joins TRBV28 and TRBJ1-1, with D perhaps matching TRBD1 (6 bases). The CDR3 consists of 13 residues. Germline V gene data show CDR1 as MDHEN and CDR2 as SYDVKM. The V and J ends lost 6 bases and 10 bases respectively, with 18 bases between them.

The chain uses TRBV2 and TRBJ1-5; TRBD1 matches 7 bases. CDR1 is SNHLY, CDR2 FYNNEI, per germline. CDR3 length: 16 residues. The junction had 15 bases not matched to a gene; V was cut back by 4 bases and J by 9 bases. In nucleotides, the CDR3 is TGTGCCAGCAGTGCGGAGGGGGCAGGAGCTAGTTCGCCCCAGCATTTT. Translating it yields CASSAEGAGASSPQHF.